These T cell receptor beta chains were read from a single sample in a study of cytomegalovirus exposure and HLA in healthy donors. The method was immunoSEQ multiplex PCR; TCRdb's version includes in-frame clones alone and lacks a portion of them. The sample has about 100,000 clones, more than 70% seen once. Sequenced input: PBMCs. These TCRs come from a woman aged 55-69 years in good health and CMV-seropositive. Each CDR3 is given with its conserved first and last residue. D genes are given only for firm matches. For some rows the clone size is stated as once, few or many, or as a class when expanded; others skip it.

abundance	j_gene	d_gene	v_gene	CDR3nt	CDR3aa
few	TRBJ2-2	NA	TRBV11-2	TGTGCCAGCGGTCAGGCTGGTGGCTCCGGGGAGCTGTTTTTT	CASGQAGGSGELFF
NA	TRBJ1-1	NA	TRBV5-4	TGTGCCAGCAGCTTGGGACAGAGTAAGAACACTGAAGCTTTCTTT	CASSLGQSKNTEAFF
NA	TRBJ1-2	TRBD1	TRBV15	TGTGCCACCAGCATAACAGGGGATTTGAACGGCTACACCTTC	CATSITGDLNGYTF
NA	TRBJ2-7	NA	TRBV13	TGTGCCAGCAGCTTACAACAGGGACCCTACGAGCAGTACTTC	CASSLQQGPYEQYF
NA	TRBJ2-1	TRBD2	TRBV5-1	TGCGCCAGCAGCTGGACTAGCGGGAGCCTCTACAATGAGCAGTTCTTC	CASSWTSGSLYNEQFF
NA	TRBJ1-1	NA	TRBV6-1	TGTGCCAGCACCCCGGGATCCACCATGAACACTGAAGCTTTCTTT	CASTPGSTMNTEAFF
NA	TRBJ2-2	NA	TRBV27	TGTGCCAGCAGTTCCCTCCAATCGTTCAGGGCCACCGGGGAGCTGTTTTTT	CASSSLQSFRATGELFF
once	TRBJ1-5	TRBD1	TRBV30	TGTGCCTGGAGCACAGGGGGCGGTCAGCCCCAGCATTTT	CAWSTGGGQPQHF
few	TRBJ2-7	NA	TRBV27	TGTGCCAGCAGTCCCGACTGGGCGGGTATCTACGAGCAGTACTTC	CASSPDWAGIYEQYF
NA	TRBJ1-3	NA	TRBV7-8	TGTGCCAGCAGCCCAGACGCGGCCCGCCTTTACTCTGGAAACACCATATATTTT	CASSPDAARLYSGNTIYF
NA	TRBJ2-7	TRBD1	TRBV27	TGTGCCAGCAGTTTATCGGGGACAGGGTCCTACGAGCAGTACTTC	CASSLSGTGSYEQYF
few	TRBJ2-1	TRBD2	TRBV5-4	TGTGCCAGCACTCAGGGGACTAGCGGGTACAATGAGCAGTTCTTC	CASTQGTSGYNEQFF
NA	TRBJ1-2	TRBD1	TRBV28	TGTGCCAGCAGTAGTCGGGACAGGGATTTGGTCTATGGCTACACCTTC	CASSSRDRDLVYGYTF
NA	TRBJ2-1	NA	TRBV2	TGTGCCAGCAGTGAGGCAGCGGCCCAGGAGCAGTTCTTC	CASSEAAAQEQFF
NA	TRBJ2-7	TRBD1	TRBV29-1	TGCAGCGTAACGCCACAGGGGTCCGAGCAGTACTTC	CSVTPQGSEQYF
NA	TRBJ2-1	TRBD2	TRBV4-2	TGTGCCAGCAGCGAAAGCGGGAGGGTAGGTCCGTTCTTC	CASSESGRVGPFF
NA	TRBJ2-7	NA	TRBV6-6	TGTGCCAGCAGCCCCATAGATTACGAGCAGTACTTC	CASSPIDYEQYF
NA	TRBJ1-2	NA	TRBV5-1	TGCGCCAGCAGCTTGGAGGGGGATGGCTGCACCTTC	CASSLEGDGCTF
NA	TRBJ1-4	TRBD1	TRBV18	TGTGCCAGCTCATCTTCCTTGACAGGGGGCGAAAAACTGTTTTTT	CASSSSLTGGEKLFF
NA	TRBJ1-6	NA	TRBV5-6	TGTGCCAGCAGCAGACGACAGGTTTACGTGAGTTCACCCCTCCACTTT	CASSRRQVYVSSPLHF
NA	TRBJ1-6	NA	TRBV5-1	TGCGCCAGCAGCTTGGTACCTCGGCAGGGTCATAATTCACCCCTCCACTTT	CASSLVPRQGHNSPLHF
NA	TRBJ1-1	NA	TRBV4-1	TGCGCCAGCAGCCAAGCGGGGGGTAACACTGAAGCTTTCTTT	CASSQAGGNTEAFF
NA	TRBJ2-1	NA	TRBV29-1	TGCAGCGATGGGACTGTCCGCTCCTACAATGAGCAGTTCTTC	CSDGTVRSYNEQFF
NA	TRBJ1-1	NA	TRBV28	TGTGCCAGCAGACCCCCAGTGGGCCTTGAAGCTTTCTTT	CASRPPVGLEAFF
NA	TRBJ2-7	TRBD2	TRBV28	TGTGCCAGCAGTCCCCGACCACCGGGACTAGCGGGAGGAATCTACTACGAGCAGTACTTC	CASSPRPPGLAGGIYYEQYF
NA	TRBJ2-3	TRBD2	TRBV2	TGTGCCAGCAGGGGGACTAGCGGGAGTTGGACAGATACGCAGTATTTT	CASRGTSGSWTDTQYF
NA	TRBJ2-1	TRBD2	TRBV11-3	TGTGCCAGCAGCTTAGTAGCGGGAGCCTACAATGAGCAGTTCTTC	CASSLVAGAYNEQFF
NA	TRBJ2-3	TRBD2	TRBV5-1	TGCGCCAGCAGCTGGGGACTAGCGGATCGCACAGATACGCAGTATTTT	CASSWGLADRTDTQYF
NA	TRBJ2-1	NA	TRBV5-1	TGCGCCAGCAGCGGCAGCGGTTACTCCTACAATGAGCAGTTCTTC	CASSGSGYSYNEQFF
NA	TRBJ2-7	TRBD1	TRBV11-2	TGTGCCAGCAGCTCAATCAGGGGGCCCTACGAGCAGTACTTC	CASSSIRGPYEQYF
NA	TRBJ2-2	TRBD2	TRBV5-1	TGCGCCAGCAGCCAGCGGGAGGTGGTTTCGAACGGGGAGCTGTTTTTT	CASSQREVVSNGELFF
NA	TRBJ1-5	NA	TRBV19	TGTGCCACCCGCGGGGGACGGGGTAGCAATCAGCCCCAGCATTTT	CATRGGRGSNQPQHF
NA	TRBJ2-1	TRBD2	TRBV10-1	TGCGCCAGCAGTGAGCGGTTTGTTCGCGGGAGCAATGAGCAGTTCTTC	CASSERFVRGSNEQFF
NA	TRBJ1-2	NA	TRBV5-1	TGCGCCAGCCTGAACGCGAAGGGCTACACCTTC	CASLNAKGYTF
NA	TRBJ1-5	NA	TRBV6-5	TGTGCCAGCAAGAGGGGCAATCAGCCCCAGCATTTT	CASKRGNQPQHF